Each of the 9 T cell receptor beta chains below was sequenced from the same sample in a study of neoadjuvant anti-PD-1 for oral cavity cancer. Time point described: after neoadjuvant nivolumab, at surgical resection. TCRdb's table, derived via immunoSEQ multiplex PCR, lists solely in-frame clones and lacks some. The sample contains over 13,000 clones, roughly 71% of which appear only once. The sample consisted of PBMCs, taken after nivolumab (anti-PD-1) treatment. The receptors come from a person aged 35 to 85 with oral cavity squamous cell carcinoma.

This clone is a singleton in its sample. The chain combines TRBV9 with TRBJ1-1, with unresolved D. The V and J ends lost 0 bases and 1 base respectively, with 7 bases between them. Germline CDR1 is SGDLS and CDR2 is YYNGEE. The CDR3 runs 14 residues. The CDR3 DNA reads TGTGCCAGCAGCGTAGCTCTGGGGAACACTGAAGCTTTCTTT. Protein: CASSVALGNTEAFF.

This clone was recorded a few times. V is TRBV6-4 and J is TRBJ2-6; maybe TRBD2 (6 bases). Germline V CDR1 and CDR2: MRHNA, SNTAGT. This CDR3 has 14 amino acids. Trimming removed 3 bases from V and 3 bases from J, with 6 bases in between. The CDR3 region is CASSEGGGANVLTF. The CDR3 bases are TGTGCCAGCAGTGAGGGGGGTGGGGCCAACGTCCTGACTTTC.

This sequence joins TRBV10-2 and TRBJ2-7; D is undetermined. Trimming cost V 8 bases and J 7 bases, with 9 bases left between them. Germline values: CDR1 WSHSY, CDR2 SAAADI. This CDR3 has 10 residues. The CDR3 DNA reads TGCGCCAGCCGTTCCCTGGAGCAGTACTTC. Encoded protein: CASRSLEQYF.

This chain uses TRBV28 with TRBJ1-5; possible D gene TRBD1, 6 bases. The V gene lost 3 bases and the J gene lost 7 bases, with 16 bases spanning the gap. Germline values: CDR1 MDHEN, CDR2 SYDVKM. This CDR3 comprises 15 residues. The chain's CDR3 is CASSLGLEQGQPQHF. CDR3 nucleotide sequence: TGTGCCAGCAGTTTGGGCCTCGAACAGGGACAGCCCCAGCATTTT.

This clone came up once. The chain recombines TRBV27 with TRBJ2-7; D unclear. V was trimmed by 5 bases and J by 0 bases, leaving 8 bases between them. In germline, CDR1 is MNHEY, CDR2 SMNVEV (reference sequence). This CDR3 contains 13 residues. DNA for the CDR3: TGTGCCAGCAGTCCCCTAACCTCCTACGAGCAGTACTTC. Amino acids: CASSPLTSYEQYF.

This clone has just a few counts. V is TRBV6-5 and J is TRBJ1-4; D gene uncertain. Trimming cost V 4 bases and J 5 bases, with 8 bases left between them. The germline CDR1 and CDR2 sequences are MNHEY and SVGAGI. The CDR3 length is 13 residues. CDR3: CASSSGLNEKLFF. DNA of the CDR3: TGTGCCAGCAGTTCCGGCCTCAATGAAAAACTGTTTTTT.

The rearrangement uses TRBV2 and TRBJ1-1; 8 nucleotides line up with TRBD1. Germline CDR1 and CDR2: SNHLY and FYNNEI. The ends lost 6 bases at V and 2 bases at J; junction bases unmatched: 8. This CDR3 comprises 15 residues. The CDR3 here is CASRLQGVGNTEAFF. CDR3 nucleotide sequence: TGTGCCAGCAGACTACAGGGGGTAGGTAACACTGAAGCTTTCTTT.

The chain has TRBV15 and TRBJ1-2; perhaps TRBD1 as D (6 bases). The V gene's germline CDR1 is LNHNV and CDR2 YYDKDF (reference sequence). The CDR3 sequence is 17 residues long. The germline V and J ends were trimmed by 4 bases and 0 bases, with 18 bases remaining between them. For the CDR3, the DNA is TGTGCCACCAGCATAACCCAGGGGTTCGAACCTAACTATGGCTACACCTTC. Its protein product is CATSITQGFEPNYGYTF.

This chain connects TRBV9 to TRBJ2-2, with D possibly TRBD2 on 5 matching bases. The CDR3 is 14 amino acids. V lost 3 bases and J lost 6, with 12 bases in between. CDR1 SGDLS and CDR2 YYNGEE come from the germline V gene. CDR3 sequence reads: CASSARLYPGELFF. The CDR3 DNA sequence: TGTGCCAGCAGCGCGAGACTATACCCCGGGGAGCTGTTTTTT.